These T cell receptor beta chains were read from a single sample in a study of T cell responses to AZD1222 COVID-19 vaccine. Clones were sequenced by immunoSEQ multiplex PCR, and TCRdb holds only the in-frame ones, with some missing. The data hold approximately 150,000 clones, with about 92% observed a single time. Specimen: peripheral blood, collected on day 0 of MenACWY control vaccination. These receptors all come from an adult in good health. Both conserved end residues are part of each CDR3. Each record gives: D gene, J gene, clone size, V gene, CDR3 protein, CDR3 DNA. A D gene is named only where the DNA matches it firmly. Size is stated for part of the rows, as once, few or many counts, or as a class when the clone is expanded.

TRBD2 TRBJ2-1 . TRBV7-3 CASSSIAGAYNEQFF TGTGCCAGCAGCTCCATAGCGGGAGCCTACAATGAGCAGTTCTTC
. TRBJ1-2 . TRBV6-2/TRBV6-3 CASSYRSEVGYTF TGTGCCAGCAGTTACAGGTCGGAAGTAGGCTACACCTTC
TRBD2 TRBJ2-1 once TRBV6-5 CASSTSGGADEQFF TGTGCCAGCAGTACTAGCGGGGGGGCAGATGAGCAGTTCTTC
. TRBJ2-6 . TRBV6-2/TRBV6-3 CASSYGYGQHFSGANVLTF TGTGCCAGCAGTTACGGATATGGACAGCATTTCTCTGGGGCCAACGTCCTGACTTTC
TRBD1 TRBJ1-1 once TRBV4-1 CASRPGTGNMYTEAFF TGCGCCAGCAGACCCGGGACAGGGAATATGTACACTGAAGCTTTCTTT
. TRBJ1-6 . TRBV19 CASKIRDSPLHF TGTGCCAGCAAAATAAGGGATTCACCCCTCCACTTT
TRBD1 TRBJ2-7 . TRBV27 CASSTWTGNEQYF TGTGCCAGCAGTACCTGGACAGGCAACGAGCAGTACTTC
TRBD1 TRBJ1-1 . TRBV2 CASSARTGGLDTEAFF TGTGCCAGCAGCGCCCGGACAGGGGGCTTGGACACTGAAGCTTTCTTT
. TRBJ1-2 . TRBV29-1 CSVEDWETYGYTF TGCAGCGTTGAAGATTGGGAGACCTATGGCTACACCTTC
TRBD1 TRBJ1-6 once TRBV28 CASSLTGDGGSPLHF TGTGCCAGCAGCCTCACAGGGGACGGGGGTTCACCCCTCCACTTT
. TRBJ1-6 few TRBV2 CASRETADNSPLHF TGTGCCAGCAGGGAGACAGCGGATAATTCACCCCTCCACTTT
. TRBJ2-5 . TRBV7-9 CASSLGSLQETQYF TGTGCCAGCAGCTTAGGGTCCTTACAAGAGACCCAGTACTTC
TRBD1 TRBJ1-5 . TRBV19 CASSPIQGSNQPQHF TGTGCCAGTAGTCCGATACAGGGGAGCAATCAGCCCCAGCATTTT
TRBD2 TRBJ2-7 few TRBV10-1 CASSEPQGLAAGNEQYF TGCGCCAGCAGTGAGCCCCAAGGACTAGCGGCGGGGAACGAGCAGTACTTC
. TRBJ1-4 . TRBV10-3 CAIRNSPDEEKLFF TGTGCCATCAGGAACTCTCCGGACGAGGAAAAACTGTTTTTT
TRBD2 TRBJ2-1 once TRBV10-1 CASSKSGGTYNEQFF TGCGCCAGCAGTAAGAGCGGGGGGACCTACAATGAGCAGTTCTTC
. TRBJ1-2 . TRBV7-6 CASSLAPGLYTF TGTGCCAGCAGCTTAGCTCCGGGGCTCTACACCTTC
. TRBJ2-1 . TRBV4-2 CASSQEGREQFF TGTGCCAGCAGCCAAGAGGGGCGGGAGCAGTTCTTC
TRBD2 TRBJ2-1 . TRBV5-4 CASSLGWGGRDNEQFF TGTGCCAGCAGCTTGGGTTGGGGCGGGAGAGACAATGAGCAGTTCTTC
. TRBJ1-3 . TRBV30 CAWGRELAGNTIYF TGTGCCTGGGGCAGGGAGCTCGCTGGAAACACCATATATTTT
. TRBJ1-3 . TRBV10-2 CASSEWYRVRSSGNTIYF TGCGCCAGCAGTGAGTGGTACAGGGTAAGAAGCTCTGGAAACACCATATATTTT
TRBD2 TRBJ2-5 once TRBV9 CASSARTSGGARETQYF TGTGCCAGCAGCGCCCGGACTAGCGGGGGGGCCAGGGAGACCCAGTACTTC
. TRBJ1-5 . TRBV2 CASSDQMGNQPQHF TGTGCCAGCAGCGACCAGATGGGCAATCAGCCCCAGCATTTT
TRBD1 TRBJ1-2 . TRBV2 CASTLKGTGGLGDYGYTF TGTGCCAGCACCCTAAAGGGGACAGGGGGCTTAGGAGACTATGGCTACACCTTC
TRBD1 TRBJ2-1 . TRBV28 CASSRSGTDNEQFF TGTGCCAGCAGTAGATCCGGGACAGACAATGAGCAGTTCTTC
. TRBJ2-2 . TRBV5-1 CASSLGARTNTGELFF TGCGCCAGCAGCTTGGGGGCCCGTACGAACACCGGGGAGCTGTTTTTT
. TRBJ2-7 . TRBV27 CASTLRGPQGRPAPYEQYF TGTGCCAGCACCCTTCGGGGCCCCCAGGGGAGGCCCGCCCCCTACGAGCAGTACTTC
TRBD2 TRBJ2-7 . TRBV4-2 CASSQTREGHEQYF TGTGCCAGCAGCCAAACAAGGGAGGGCCACGAGCAGTACTTC
TRBD1 TRBJ1-1 . TRBV27 CASSLRTGVIMNTEAFF TGTGCCAGCAGTTTACGGACAGGGGTGATCATGAACACTGAAGCTTTCTTT
. TRBJ1-5 . TRBV7-8 CASRTGAKRDQPQHF TGTGCCAGCAGAACGGGGGCTAAACGGGATCAGCCCCAGCATTTT
. TRBJ2-1 . TRBV4-1 CASSQKRIRNYYNEQFF TGCGCCAGCAGCCAAAAACGGATCAGAAATTACTACAATGAGCAGTTCTTC
. TRBJ2-5 . TRBV13 CASSYGPGQETQYF TGTGCCAGCAGCTACGGACCGGGCCAAGAGACCCAGTACTTC
. TRBJ2-7 few TRBV2 CASTVTASYEQYF TGTGCCTCCACTGTGACAGCGAGCTACGAGCAGTACTTC
. TRBJ2-4 . TRBV7-9 CASSPKTGENIQYF TGTGCCAGCAGCCCAAAGACTGGGGAAAACATTCAGTACTTC
. TRBJ1-1 . TRBV5-6 CASQADLNTEAFF TGTGCCAGCCAGGCAGACTTGAACACTGAAGCTTTCTTT
. TRBJ2-2 . TRBV5-1 CASSLVGGELFF TGCGCCAGCAGCTTGGTAGGCGGGGAGCTGTTTTTT
TRBD2 TRBJ2-6 . TRBV7-9 CASSLAGRSLGANVLTF TGTGCCAGCAGCTTAGCCGGGAGGTCTCTTGGGGCCAACGTCCTGACTTTC
. TRBJ2-1 . TRBV5-4 CASRLTGAGEQFF TGTGCCAGCAGACTGACAGGAGCCGGCGAGCAGTTCTTC